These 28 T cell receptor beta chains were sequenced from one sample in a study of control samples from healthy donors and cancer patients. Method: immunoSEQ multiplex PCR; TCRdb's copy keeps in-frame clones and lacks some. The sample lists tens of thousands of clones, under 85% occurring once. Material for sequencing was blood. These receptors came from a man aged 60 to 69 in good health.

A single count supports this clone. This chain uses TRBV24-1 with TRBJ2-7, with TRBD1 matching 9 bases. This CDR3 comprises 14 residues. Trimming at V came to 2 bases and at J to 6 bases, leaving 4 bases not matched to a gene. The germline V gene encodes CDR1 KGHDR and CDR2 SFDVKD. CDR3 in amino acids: CATSDSWTGAEQYF. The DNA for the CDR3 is TGTGCCACCAGTGATTCCTGGACAGGGGCCGAGCAGTACTTC.

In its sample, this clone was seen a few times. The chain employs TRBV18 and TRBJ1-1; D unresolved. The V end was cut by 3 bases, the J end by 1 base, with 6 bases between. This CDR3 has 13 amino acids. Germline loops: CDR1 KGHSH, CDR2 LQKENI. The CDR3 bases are TGTGCCAGCTCACCGTTTAGGAACACTGAAGCTTTCTTT. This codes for CASSPFRNTEAFF. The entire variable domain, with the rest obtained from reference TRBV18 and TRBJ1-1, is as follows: NAGVMQNPRHLVRRRGQEARLRCSPMKGHSHVYWYRQLPEEGLKFMVYLQKENIIDESGMPKERFSAEFPKEGPSILRIQQVVRGDSAAYFCASSPFRNTEAFFGQGTRLTVV.

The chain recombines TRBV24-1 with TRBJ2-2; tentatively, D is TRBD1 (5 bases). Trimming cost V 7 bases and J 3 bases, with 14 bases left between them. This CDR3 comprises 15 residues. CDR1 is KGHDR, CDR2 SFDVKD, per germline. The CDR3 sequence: CATSHQGRDTGELFF. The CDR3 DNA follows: TGTGCCACCAGCCACCAGGGTAGAGACACCGGGGAGCTGTTTTTT.

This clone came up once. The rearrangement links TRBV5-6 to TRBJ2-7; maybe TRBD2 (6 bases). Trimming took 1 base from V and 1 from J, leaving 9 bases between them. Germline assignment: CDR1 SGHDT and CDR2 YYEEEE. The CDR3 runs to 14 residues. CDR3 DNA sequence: TGTGCCAGCAGCTTGATGGCGGGATCCTACGAGCAGTACTTC. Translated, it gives CASSLMAGSYEQYF. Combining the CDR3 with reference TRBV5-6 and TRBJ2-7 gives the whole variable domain DAGVTQSPTHLIKTRGQQVTLRCSPKSGHDTVSWYQQALGQGPQFIFQYYEEEERQRGNFPDRFSGHQFPNYSSELNVNALLLGDSALYLCASSLMAGSYEQYFGPGTRLTVT.

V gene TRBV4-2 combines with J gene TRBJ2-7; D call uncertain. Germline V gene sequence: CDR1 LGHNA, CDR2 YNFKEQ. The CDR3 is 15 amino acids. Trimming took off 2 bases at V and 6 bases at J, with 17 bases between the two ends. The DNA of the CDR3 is TGTGCCAGCAGCCAATTCCCCACTTCCGTTCGCGAGCAGTACTTC. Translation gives CASSQFPTSVREQYF.

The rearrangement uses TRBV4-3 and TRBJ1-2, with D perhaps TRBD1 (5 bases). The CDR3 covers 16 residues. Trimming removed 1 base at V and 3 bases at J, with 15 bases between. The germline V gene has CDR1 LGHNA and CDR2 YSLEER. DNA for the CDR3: TGCGCCAGCAGCCAAGCTATGGGACTTCGGGACTATGGCTACACCTTC. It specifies CASSQAMGLRDYGYTF.

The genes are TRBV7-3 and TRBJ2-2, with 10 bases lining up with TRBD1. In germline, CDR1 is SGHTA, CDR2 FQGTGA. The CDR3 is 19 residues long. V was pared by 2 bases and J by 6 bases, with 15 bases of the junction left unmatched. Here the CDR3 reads CASSLAGTGEPVAAGELFF. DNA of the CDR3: TGTGCCAGCAGCTTAGCCGGGACAGGGGAACCGGTCGCCGCCGGGGAGCTGTTTTTT.

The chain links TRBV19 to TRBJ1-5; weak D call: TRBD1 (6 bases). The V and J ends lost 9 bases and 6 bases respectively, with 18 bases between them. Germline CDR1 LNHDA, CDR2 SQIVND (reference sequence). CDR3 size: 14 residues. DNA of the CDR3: TGTGCCAGCGCGATCGGACAGCAGGGTCAGCCCCAGCATTTT. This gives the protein CASAIGQQGQPQHF. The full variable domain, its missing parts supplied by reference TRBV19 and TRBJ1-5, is DGGITQSPKYLFRKEGQNVTLSCEQNLNHDAMYWYRQDPGQGLRLIYYSQIVNDFQKGDIAEGYSVSREKKESFPLTVTSAQKNPTAFYLCASAIGQQGQPQHFGDGTRLSIL.

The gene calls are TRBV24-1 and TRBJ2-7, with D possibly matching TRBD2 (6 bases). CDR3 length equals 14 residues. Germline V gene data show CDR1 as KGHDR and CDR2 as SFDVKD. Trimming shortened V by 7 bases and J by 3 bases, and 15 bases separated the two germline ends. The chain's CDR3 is CATRADGGSYEQYF. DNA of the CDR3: TGTGCCACCAGGGCGGACGGGGGAAGCTACGAGCAGTACTTC.

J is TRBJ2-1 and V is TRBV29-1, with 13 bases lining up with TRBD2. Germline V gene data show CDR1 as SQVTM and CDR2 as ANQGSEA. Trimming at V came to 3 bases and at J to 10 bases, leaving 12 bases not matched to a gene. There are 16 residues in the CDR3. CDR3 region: CSVESTGTSGTGEQFF. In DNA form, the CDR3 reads TGCAGCGTTGAGTCTACCGGGACTAGCGGGACGGGCGAGCAGTTCTTC.

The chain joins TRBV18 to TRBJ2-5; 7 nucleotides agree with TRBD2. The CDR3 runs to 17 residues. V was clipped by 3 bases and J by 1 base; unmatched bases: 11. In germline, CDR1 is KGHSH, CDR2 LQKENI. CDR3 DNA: TGTGCCAGCTCACCCTGGTCAGGCGGGGGAAGCCAAGAGACCCAGTACTTC. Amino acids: CASSPWSGGGSQETQYF.

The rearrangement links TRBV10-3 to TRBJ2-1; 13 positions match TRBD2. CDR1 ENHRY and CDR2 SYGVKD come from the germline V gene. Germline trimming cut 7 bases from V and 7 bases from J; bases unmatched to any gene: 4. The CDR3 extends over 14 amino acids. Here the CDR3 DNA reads TGTGCCATCATGCGGACTAGCGGGAGTAATGAGCAGTTCTTC. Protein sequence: CAIMRTSGSNEQFF.

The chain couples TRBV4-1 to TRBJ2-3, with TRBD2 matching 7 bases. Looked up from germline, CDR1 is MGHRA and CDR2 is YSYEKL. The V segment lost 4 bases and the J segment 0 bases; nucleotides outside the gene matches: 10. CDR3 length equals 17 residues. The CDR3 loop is CASSPRRGAGSTDTQYF. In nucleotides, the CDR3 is TGCGCCAGCAGCCCGCGGAGGGGAGCGGGAAGCACAGATACGCAGTATTTT.

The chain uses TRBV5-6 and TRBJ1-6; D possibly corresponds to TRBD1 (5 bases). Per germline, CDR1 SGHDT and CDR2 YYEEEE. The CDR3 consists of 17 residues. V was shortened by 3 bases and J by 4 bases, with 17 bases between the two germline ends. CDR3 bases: TGTGCCAGCAGCTCCCTGAGCGACGGGGGATATAATTCACCCCTCCACTTT. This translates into CASSSLSDGGYNSPLHF.

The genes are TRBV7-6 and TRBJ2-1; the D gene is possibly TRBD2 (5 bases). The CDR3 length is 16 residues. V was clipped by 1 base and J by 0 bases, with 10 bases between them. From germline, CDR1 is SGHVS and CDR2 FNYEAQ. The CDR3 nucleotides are TGTGCCAGCAGCTTAGGGCGGGCCTCCTCCTACAATGAGCAGTTCTTC. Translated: CASSLGRASSYNEQFF.

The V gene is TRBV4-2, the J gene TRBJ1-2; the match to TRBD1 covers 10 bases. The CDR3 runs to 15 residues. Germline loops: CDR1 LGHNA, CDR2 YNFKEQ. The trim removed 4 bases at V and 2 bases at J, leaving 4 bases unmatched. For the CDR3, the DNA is TGTGCCAGCAGCCCTTGGACAGGGGGAAACTATGGCTACACCTTC. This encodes CASSPWTGGNYGYTF.

The CDR3 sequence is CATSDFSSGRGETQYF. In DNA form, the CDR3 reads TGTGCCACCAGTGATTTTTCTAGCGGGAGAGGGGAGACCCAGTACTTC. V gene TRBV24-1 combines with J gene TRBJ2-5, with 10 bases aligning to TRBD2. V was clipped by 1 base and J by 5 bases; unmatched bases: 6. The CDR3 runs 16 residues. Germline V CDR1 and CDR2: KGHDR, SFDVKD.

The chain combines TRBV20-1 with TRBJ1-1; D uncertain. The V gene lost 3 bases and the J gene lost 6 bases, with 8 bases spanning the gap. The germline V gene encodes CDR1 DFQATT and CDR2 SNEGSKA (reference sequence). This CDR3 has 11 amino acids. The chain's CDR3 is CSARGRPEAFF. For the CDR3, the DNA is TGCAGTGCTAGGGGTAGGCCTGAAGCTTTCTTT.

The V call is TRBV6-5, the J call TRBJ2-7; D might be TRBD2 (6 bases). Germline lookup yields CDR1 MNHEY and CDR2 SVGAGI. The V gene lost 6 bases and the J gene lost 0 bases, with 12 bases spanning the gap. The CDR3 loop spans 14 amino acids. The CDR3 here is CASSRASASYEQYF. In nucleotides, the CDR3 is TGTGCCAGCAGCAGGGCTAGCGCCTCCTACGAGCAGTACTTC.

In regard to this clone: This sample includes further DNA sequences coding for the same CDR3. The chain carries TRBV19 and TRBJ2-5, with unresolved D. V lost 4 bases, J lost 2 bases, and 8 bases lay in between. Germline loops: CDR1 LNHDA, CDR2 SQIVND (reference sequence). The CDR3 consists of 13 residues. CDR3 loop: CASSTGSQETQYF. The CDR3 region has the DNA TGTGCCAGTAGTACCGGTTCTCAAGAGACCCAGTACTTC. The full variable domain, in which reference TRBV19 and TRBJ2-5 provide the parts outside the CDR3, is DGGITQSPKYLFRKEGQNVTLSCEQNLNHDAMYWYRQDPGQGLRLIYYSQIVNDFQKGDIAEGYSVSREKKESFPLTVTSAQKNPTAFYLCASSTGSQETQYFGPGTRLLVL.

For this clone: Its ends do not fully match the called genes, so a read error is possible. The CDR3 region is CASRLVASGSNEQYF. The DNA for the CDR3 is TGTGCCAGCAGATTAGTGGCTAGCGGGAGTAACGAGCAGTACTTC. The chain employs TRBV7-9 and TRBJ2-7; 10 bases match TRBD2. CDR1 is SEHNR and CDR2 is FQNEAQ in the germline V gene (reference sequence). CDR3 length: 15 residues.

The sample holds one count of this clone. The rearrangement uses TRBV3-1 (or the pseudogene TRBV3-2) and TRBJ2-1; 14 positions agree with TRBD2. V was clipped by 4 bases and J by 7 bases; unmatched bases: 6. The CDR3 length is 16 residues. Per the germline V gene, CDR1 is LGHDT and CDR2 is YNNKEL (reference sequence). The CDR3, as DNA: TGTGCCAGCAGCCCTTCGGGACTAGCGGGAGAGAATGAGCAGTTCTTC. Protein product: CASSPSGLAGENEQFF.

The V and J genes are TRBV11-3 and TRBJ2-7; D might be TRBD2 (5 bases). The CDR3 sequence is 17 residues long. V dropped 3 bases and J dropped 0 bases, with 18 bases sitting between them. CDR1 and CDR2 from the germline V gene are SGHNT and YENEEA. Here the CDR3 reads CASSFPNWTGSSYEQYF. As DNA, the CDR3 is TGTGCCAGCAGCTTCCCCAACTGGACTGGAAGCTCCTACGAGCAGTACTTC.

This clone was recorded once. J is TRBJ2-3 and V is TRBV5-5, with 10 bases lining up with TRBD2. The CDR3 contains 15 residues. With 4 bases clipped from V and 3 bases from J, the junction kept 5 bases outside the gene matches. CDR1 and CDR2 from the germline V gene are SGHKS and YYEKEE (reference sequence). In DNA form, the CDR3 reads TGTGCCAGCAGCATCCCTAGCGGGAGAACAGATACGCAGTATTTT. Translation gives CASSIPSGRTDTQYF. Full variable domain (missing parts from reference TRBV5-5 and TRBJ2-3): DAGVTQSPTHLIKTRGQQVTLRCSPISGHKSVSWYQQVLGQGPQFIFQYYEKEERGRGNFPDRFSARQFPNYSSELNVNALLLGDSALYLCASSIPSGRTDTQYFGPGTRLTVL.

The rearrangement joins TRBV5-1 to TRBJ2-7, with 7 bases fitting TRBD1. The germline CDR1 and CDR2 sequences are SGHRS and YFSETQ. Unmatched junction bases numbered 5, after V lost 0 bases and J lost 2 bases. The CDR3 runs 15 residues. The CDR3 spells CASSLAQQGPYEQYF. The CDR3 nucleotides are TGCGCCAGCAGCTTGGCCCAACAGGGGCCCTACGAGCAGTACTTC.

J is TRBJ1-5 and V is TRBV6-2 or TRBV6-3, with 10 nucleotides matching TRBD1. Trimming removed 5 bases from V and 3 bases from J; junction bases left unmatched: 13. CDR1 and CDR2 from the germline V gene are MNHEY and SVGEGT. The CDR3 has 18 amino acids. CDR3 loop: CASSNNPGTGVNNQPQHF. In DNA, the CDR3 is TGTGCCAGCAGTAATAACCCCGGGACAGGGGTGAACAATCAGCCCCAGCATTTT.

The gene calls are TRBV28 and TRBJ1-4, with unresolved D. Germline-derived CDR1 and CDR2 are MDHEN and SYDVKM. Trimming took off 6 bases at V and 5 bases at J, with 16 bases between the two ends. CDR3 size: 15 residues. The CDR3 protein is CASSPGGVQNEKLFF. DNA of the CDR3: TGTGCCAGCAGCCCCGGTGGTGTGCAAAATGAAAAACTGTTTTTT.

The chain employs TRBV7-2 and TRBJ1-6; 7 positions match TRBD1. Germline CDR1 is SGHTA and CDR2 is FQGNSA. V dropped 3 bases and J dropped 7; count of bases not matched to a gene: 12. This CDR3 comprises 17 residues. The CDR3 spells CASSFSQGPPNNSPLHF. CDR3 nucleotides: TGTGCCAGCAGCTTTTCACAGGGGCCGCCGAACAATTCACCCCTCCACTTT.